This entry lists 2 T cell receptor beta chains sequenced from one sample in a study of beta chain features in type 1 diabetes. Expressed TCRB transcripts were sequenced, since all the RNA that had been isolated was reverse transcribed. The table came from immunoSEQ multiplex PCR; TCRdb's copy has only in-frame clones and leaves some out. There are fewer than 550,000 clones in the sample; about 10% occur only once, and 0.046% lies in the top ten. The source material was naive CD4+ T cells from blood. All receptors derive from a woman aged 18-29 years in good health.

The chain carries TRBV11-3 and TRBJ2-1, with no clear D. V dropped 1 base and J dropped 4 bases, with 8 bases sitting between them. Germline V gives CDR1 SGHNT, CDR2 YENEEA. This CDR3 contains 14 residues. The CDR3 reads CASSLGGSYNEQFF. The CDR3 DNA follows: TGTGCCAGCAGCTTAGGGGGATCATACAATGAGCAGTTCTTC.

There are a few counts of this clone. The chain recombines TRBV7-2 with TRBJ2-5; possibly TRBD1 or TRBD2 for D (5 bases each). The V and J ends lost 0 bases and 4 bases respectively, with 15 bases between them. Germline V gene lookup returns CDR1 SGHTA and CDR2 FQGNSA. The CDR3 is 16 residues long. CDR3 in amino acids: CASSLARGGGRETQYF. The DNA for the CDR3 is TGTGCCAGCAGCTTAGCACGGGGCGGCGGGCGAGAGACCCAGTACTTC.